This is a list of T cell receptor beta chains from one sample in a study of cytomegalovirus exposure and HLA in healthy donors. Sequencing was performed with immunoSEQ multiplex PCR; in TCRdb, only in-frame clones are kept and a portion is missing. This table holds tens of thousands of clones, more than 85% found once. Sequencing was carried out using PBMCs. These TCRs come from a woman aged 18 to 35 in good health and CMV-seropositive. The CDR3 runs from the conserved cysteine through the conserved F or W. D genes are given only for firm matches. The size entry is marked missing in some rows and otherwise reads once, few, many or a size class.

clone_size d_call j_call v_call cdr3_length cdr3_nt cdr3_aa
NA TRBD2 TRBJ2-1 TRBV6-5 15 TGTGCCAGCAGTTGGGGACTAGCGGGGGACAATGAGCAGTTCTTC CASSWGLAGDNEQFF
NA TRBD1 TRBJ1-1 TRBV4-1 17 TGCGCCAGCAGCCCAGACGGTCGACAGGGTTCAGACACTGAAGCTTTCTTT CASSPDGRQGSDTEAFF
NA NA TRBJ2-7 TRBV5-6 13 TGTGCCAGCAGCATGCAGGGGGGCTGGGAGCAGTACTTC CASSMQGGWEQYF
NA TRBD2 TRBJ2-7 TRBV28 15 TGTGCCAGCAGAGGCTTAGCGGGGGGGAACTACGAGCAGTACTTC CASRGLAGGNYEQYF
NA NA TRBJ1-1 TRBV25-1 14 TGTGCCAGCAGCCACGCGACAGGGAACACTGAAGCTTTCTTT CASSHATGNTEAFF
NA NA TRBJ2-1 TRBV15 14 TGTGCCACCAGCAGAGGAGGTGATTACAATGAGCAGTTCTTC CATSRGGDYNEQFF
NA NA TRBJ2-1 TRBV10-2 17 TGCGCCAGCAGTGAGCCAAATGGGGGGACTTCCTACAATGAGCAGTTCTTC CASSEPNGGTSYNEQFF
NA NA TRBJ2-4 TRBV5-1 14 TGCGCCAGCAGCTTTCAGGAAGGTGCAGACATTCAGTACTTC CASSFQEGADIQYF
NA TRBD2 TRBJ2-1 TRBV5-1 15 TGCGCCAGCAGCTTGGTAGGGGACTATTACAATGAGCAGTTCTTC CASSLVGDYYNEQFF
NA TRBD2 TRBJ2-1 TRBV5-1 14 TGCGCCAGCAGCACGGGAGGTGGCTACAATGAGCAGTTCTTC CASSTGGGYNEQFF
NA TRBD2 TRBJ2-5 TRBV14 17 TGTGCCAGCAGCCAAGTGGAATTAGCGGGGGTTAAAGAGACCCAGTACTTC CASSQVELAGVKETQYF
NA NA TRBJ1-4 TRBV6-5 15 TGTGCCAGCAGCTACAATACTGCCATTAATGAAAAACTGTTTTTT CASSYNTAINEKLFF
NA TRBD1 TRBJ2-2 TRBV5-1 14 TGCGCCGCGAAACAGGGGGGCGTTGCCGGGGAGCTGTTTTTT CAAKQGGVAGELFF
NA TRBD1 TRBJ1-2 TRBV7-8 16 TGTGCCAGCAGCTTAGAAGGGAGGGACAGGGGGCTTGGCTACACCTTC CASSLEGRDRGLGYTF
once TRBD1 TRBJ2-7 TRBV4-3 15 TGCGCCAGCAGCCAAGAAGGGGATGGACAGGCTCCTCAGTACTTC CASSQEGDGQAPQYF
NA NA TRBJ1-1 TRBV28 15 TGTGCCAGCAGTCTCCCAGGGTTTAGAAATACTGAAGCTTTCTTT CASSLPGFRNTEAFF
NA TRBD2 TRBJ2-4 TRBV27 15 TGTGCCAGCAGTCAACTAGCGGGAGGGCGTAACATTCAGTACTTC CASSQLAGGRNIQYF
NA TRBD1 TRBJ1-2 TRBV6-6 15 TGTGCCAGCAGTTACTCCCGGACAGGGTTTATAGACTACACCTTC CASSYSRTGFIDYTF
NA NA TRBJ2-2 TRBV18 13 TGTGCCAGCTCACCAGGAGGGCAGGAAGAGCTGTTTTTT CASSPGGQEELFF
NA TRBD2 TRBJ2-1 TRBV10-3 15 TGTGCCAGCAAGCTAGCGGGAGGGCCGATCAATGAGCAGTTCTTC CASKLAGGPINEQFF
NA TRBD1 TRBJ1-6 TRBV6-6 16 TGTGCCAGCTACGGACAGGGGGGGAATAGGAATTCACCCCTCCACTTT CASYGQGGNRNSPLHF
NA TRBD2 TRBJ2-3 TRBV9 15 TGTGCCAGCAGCCGTCCGGGACTAGCACCAGATACGCAGTATTTT CASSRPGLAPDTQYF
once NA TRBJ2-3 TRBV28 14 TGTGCCAGCACCATTGGTACTTCCACAGATACGCAGTATTTT CASTIGTSTDTQYF
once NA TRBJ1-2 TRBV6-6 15 TGTGCCAGCAGTGATACAGGGATTTTCGACTATGGCTACACCTTC CASSDTGIFDYGYTF
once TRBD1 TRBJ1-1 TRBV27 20 TGTGCCAGCAGGGTACAAGCCGGGACAGGGTCGGTTAATGATAACACTGAAGCTTTCTTT CASRVQAGTGSVNDNTEAFF
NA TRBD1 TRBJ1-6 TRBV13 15 TGTGCCAGCAGCTCCGCCGGGACAGGGGTTTCACCCCTCCACTTT CASSSAGTGVSPLHF
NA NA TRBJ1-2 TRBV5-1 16 TGCGCCAGCAGCGCCCGGGACATCAACTCCAACTATGGCTACACCTTC CASSARDINSNYGYTF
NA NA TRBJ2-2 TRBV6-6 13 TGTGCCAGCAGCCGGACATCCACCGGGGAGCTGTTTTTT CASSRTSTGELFF
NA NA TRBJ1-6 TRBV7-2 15 TGTGCCAGCAGCTTCCGCCAGACCTATAATTCACCCCTCCACTTT CASSFRQTYNSPLHF
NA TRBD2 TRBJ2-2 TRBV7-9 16 TGTGCCAGCTCTCAAAACCCGGGGGGGAACACCGGGGAGCTGTTTTTT CASSQNPGGNTGELFF
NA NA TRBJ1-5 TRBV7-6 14 TGTGCCAGCAGCCTTCGTTATAGCAATCAGCCCCAGCATTTT CASSLRYSNQPQHF
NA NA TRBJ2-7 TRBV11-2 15 TGTGCCAGCAGCTTTTACGGGGGGCCAGCCGACGAGCAGTACTTC CASSFYGGPADEQYF
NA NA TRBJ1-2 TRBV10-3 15 TGTGCCATCAAGGGGGATAGGGTCTCTAACTATGGCTACACCTTC CAIKGDRVSNYGYTF
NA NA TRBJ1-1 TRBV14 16 TGTGCCAGCAGCCAGATTAGACCTAGCTCTTACACTGAAGCTTTCTTT CASSQIRPSSYTEAFF
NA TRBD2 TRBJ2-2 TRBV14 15 TGTGCCAGCAGCCAATCCCGGGCGGGGGTCCGGGAGCTGTTTTTT CASSQSRAGVRELFF
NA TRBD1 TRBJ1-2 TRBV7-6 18 TGTGCCAGCAGCTTAGTGCCTGGGGACAGCCAAGCGTACTATGGCTACACCTTC CASSLVPGDSQAYYGYTF
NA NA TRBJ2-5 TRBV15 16 TGTGCCACCAGCAGGAGAGGTGTGACGTACCAAGAGACCCAGTACTTC CATSRRGVTYQETQYF
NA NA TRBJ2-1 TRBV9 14 TGTGCCAGCAGCGTAGACAGCTCCTACAATGAGCAGTTCTTC CASSVDSSYNEQFF
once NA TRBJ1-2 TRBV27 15 TGTGCCAGCAGTTTATTCGGGGGGGGTAACTATGGCTACACCTTC CASSLFGGGNYGYTF
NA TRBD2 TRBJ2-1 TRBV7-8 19 TGTGCCAGCAGCTTAGCGTACGAGCTAGCGGGGGCCTCATACAATGAGCAGTTCTTC CASSLAYELAGASYNEQFF
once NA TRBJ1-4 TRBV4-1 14 TGCGCCAGCAGCCAGACAGGCACTAATGAAAAACTGTTTTTT CASSQTGTNEKLFF
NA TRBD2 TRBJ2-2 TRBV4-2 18 TGTGCCAGCAGCCAAGAGCCTAGCGGGGGTTTCAACACCGGGGAGCTGTTTTTT CASSQEPSGGFNTGELFF
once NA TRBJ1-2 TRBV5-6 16 TGTGCCAGCAGCCACGACTCCCCCGACAGGCGGGATGGCTACACCTTC CASSHDSPDRRDGYTF
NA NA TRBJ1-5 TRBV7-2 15 TGTGCCAGCAGCTGGGGGGGTTCCAGCAATCAGCCCCAGCATTTT CASSWGGSSNQPQHF
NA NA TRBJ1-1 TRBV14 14 TGTGCCAGCAGCCAAGGGACACGGAACACTGAAGCTTTCTTT CASSQGTRNTEAFF
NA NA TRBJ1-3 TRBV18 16 TGTGCCAGCTCACCACCGGGCAGGGCGTCCGGAAACACCATATATTTT CASSPPGRASGNTIYF
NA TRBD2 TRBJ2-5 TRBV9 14 TGTGCCAGCAGCGTAGGGGCCGGGAGGGAGACCCAGTACTTC CASSVGAGRETQYF
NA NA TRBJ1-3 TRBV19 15 TGTGCCAGTGGTCGACCCGGAACGGGAGGAAACACCATATATTTT CASGRPGTGGNTIYF
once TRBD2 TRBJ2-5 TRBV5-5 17 TGTGCCAGCAGCTTGGTGCGGGAGTCCACGACTCCGGAGACCCAGTACTTC CASSLVRESTTPETQYF
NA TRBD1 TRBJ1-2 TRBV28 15 TGTGCCAGCAGTTTACCCGACAGGGGGAACTATGGCTACACCTTC CASSLPDRGNYGYTF
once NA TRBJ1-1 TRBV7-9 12 TGTGCCAGCAGCCTCGAAGGGAGCGAAGCTTTCTTT CASSLEGSEAFF
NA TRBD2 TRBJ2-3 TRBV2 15 TGTGCCAGCAGTGTCGAAGCGGGGAGCACAGATACGCAGTATTTT CASSVEAGSTDTQYF